What follows describes a single TCR beta chain. The antigen remains undetermined. This specimen belongs to a study of cytomegalovirus exposure and HLA in healthy donors. Sequenced by immunoSEQ multiplex PCR; TCRdb stores in-frame clones only, minus some. The sample consists of about 68,000 clones, around 93% of them appearing once. V lost 2 bases and J lost 10, with 25 bases in between. Germline V gene data show CDR1 as SGHNT and CDR2 as YYREEE (reference sequence). The CDR3 sequence is 17 residues long. From the 120-subject validation cohort, which was separate from the roughly 610-subject first cohort, the donors were drawn. Study findings and constraints: Rarity characterized most TCR sequences, yet some public TCRs appeared in many donors. The authors listed 150 to 200 TCR beta chains as cytomegalovirus-associated.

The sequenced sample was PBMCs. This clonotype originated in a man aged 18 to 29 in good health and CMV-seronegative. This chain links TRBV5-4 with TRBJ2-1; D is possibly TRBD2 (7 bases). The CDR3 is CASSLGIRVGGLGEQFF. The DNA of the CDR3 is TGTGCCAGCAGCTTAGGGATTCGCGTGGGGGGGCTCGGGGAGCAGTTCTTC.